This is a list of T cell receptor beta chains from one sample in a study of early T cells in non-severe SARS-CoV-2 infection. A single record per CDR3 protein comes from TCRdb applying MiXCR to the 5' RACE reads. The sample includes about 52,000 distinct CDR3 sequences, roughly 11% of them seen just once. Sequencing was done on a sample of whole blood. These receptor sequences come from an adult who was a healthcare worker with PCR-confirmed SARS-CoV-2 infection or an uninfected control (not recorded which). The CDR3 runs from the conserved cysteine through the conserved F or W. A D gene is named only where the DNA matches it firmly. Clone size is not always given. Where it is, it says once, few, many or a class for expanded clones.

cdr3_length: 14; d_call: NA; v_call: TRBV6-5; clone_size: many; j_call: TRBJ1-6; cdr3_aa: CASSYSGFNSPLHF; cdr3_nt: TGTGCCAGCAGTTACTCGGGGTTTAATTCACCCCTCCACTTT
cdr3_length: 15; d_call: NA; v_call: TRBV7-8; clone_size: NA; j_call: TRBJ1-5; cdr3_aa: CASSPGGGSNQPQHF; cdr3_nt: TGTGCCAGCAGCCCCGGGGGGGGTAGCAATCAGCCCCAGCATTTT
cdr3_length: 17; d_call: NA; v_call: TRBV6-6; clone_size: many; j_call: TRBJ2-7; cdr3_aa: CASSYSPGPIIPYEQYF; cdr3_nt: TGTGCCAGCAGTTACTCCCCGGGCCCTATAATCCCCTACGAGCAGTACTTC
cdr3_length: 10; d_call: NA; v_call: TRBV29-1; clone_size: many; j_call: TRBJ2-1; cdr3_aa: CSATTNEQFF; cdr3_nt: TGCAGCGCCACCACCAATGAGCAGTTCTTC
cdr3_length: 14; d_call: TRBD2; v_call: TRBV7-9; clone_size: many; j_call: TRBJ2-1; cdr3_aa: CASSLVAGLNEQFF; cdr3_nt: TGTGCCAGCAGCTTGGTAGCGGGATTGAATGAGCAGTTCTTC
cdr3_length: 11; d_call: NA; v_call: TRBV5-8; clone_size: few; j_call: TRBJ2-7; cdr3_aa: CASSLIDEQYF; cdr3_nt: TGTGCCAGCAGCTTGATAGACGAGCAGTACTTC
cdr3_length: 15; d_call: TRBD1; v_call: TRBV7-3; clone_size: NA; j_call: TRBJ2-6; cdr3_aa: CASRRDRAGANVLTF; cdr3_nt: TGTGCCAGCAGGCGGGACAGGGCTGGGGCCAACGTCCTGACTTTC
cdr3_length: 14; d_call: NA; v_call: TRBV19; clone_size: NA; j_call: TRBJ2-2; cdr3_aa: CASSGGSNTGELFF; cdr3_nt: TGTGCCAGTAGTGGCGGGTCGAACACCGGGGAGCTGTTTTTT
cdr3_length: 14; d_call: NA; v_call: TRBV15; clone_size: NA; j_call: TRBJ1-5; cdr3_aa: CATSVGTENQPQHF; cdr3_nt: TGTGCCACCAGCGTTGGGACTGAAAATCAGCCCCAGCATTTT
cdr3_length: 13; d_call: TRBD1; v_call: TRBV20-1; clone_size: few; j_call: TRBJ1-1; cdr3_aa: CSALDRGPTEAFF; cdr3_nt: TGCAGTGCTCTCGACAGGGGGCCCACTGAAGCTTTCTTT
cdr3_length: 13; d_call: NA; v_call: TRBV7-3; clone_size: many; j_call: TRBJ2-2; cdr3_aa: CASSTRLNERLFF; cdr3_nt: TGTGCCAGCAGCACACGACTCAACGAACGGCTGTTTTTT
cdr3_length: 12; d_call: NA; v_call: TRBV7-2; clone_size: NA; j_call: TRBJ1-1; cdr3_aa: CASSLVFTEAFF; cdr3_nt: TGTGCCAGCAGCTTAGTATTCACTGAAGCTTTCTTT
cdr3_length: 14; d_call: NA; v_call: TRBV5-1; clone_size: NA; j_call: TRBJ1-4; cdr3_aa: CASSLQTSNEKLFF; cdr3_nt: TGCGCCAGCAGCTTGCAGACATCTAATGAAAAACTGTTTTTT
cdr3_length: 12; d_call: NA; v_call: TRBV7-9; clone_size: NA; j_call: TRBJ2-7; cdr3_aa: CASSSGAYEQYF; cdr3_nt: TGTGCCAGCAGCTCCGGTGCCTACGAGCAGTACTTC
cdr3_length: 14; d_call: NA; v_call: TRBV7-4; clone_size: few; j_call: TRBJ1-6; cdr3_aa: CASSCGLFTQMRAF; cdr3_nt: TGTGCCAGCAGTTGCGGGCTTTTTACGCAAATGAGGGCCTTT
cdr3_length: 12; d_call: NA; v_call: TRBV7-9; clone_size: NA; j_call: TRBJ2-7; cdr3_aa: CASAGQPYEQYF; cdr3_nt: TGTGCCAGCGCCGGACAGCCCTACGAGCAGTACTTC
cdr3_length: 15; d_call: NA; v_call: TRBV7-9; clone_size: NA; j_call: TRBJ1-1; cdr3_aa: CASSFVRGVNTEAFF; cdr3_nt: TGTGCCAGCAGCTTTGTAAGGGGGGTGAACACTGAAGCTTTCTTT
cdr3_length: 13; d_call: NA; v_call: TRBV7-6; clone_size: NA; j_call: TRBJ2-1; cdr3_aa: CASSPRRVDEQFF; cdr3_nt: TGTGCCAGCAGCCCAAGAAGGGTCGATGAGCAGTTCTTC
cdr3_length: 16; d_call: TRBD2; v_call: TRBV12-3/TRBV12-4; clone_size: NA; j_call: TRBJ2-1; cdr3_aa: CASSSSGAGGADEQFF; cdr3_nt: TGTGCCAGCAGTTCCTCGGGAGCGGGGGGGGCGGATGAGCAGTTCTTC
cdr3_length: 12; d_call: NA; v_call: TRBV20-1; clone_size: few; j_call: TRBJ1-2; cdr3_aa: CSCTANFYGYTF; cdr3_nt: TGCAGTTGCACAGCAAACTTCTATGGCTACACCTTC
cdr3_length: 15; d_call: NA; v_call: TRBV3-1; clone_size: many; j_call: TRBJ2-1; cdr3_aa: CASSQEARGAREQFF; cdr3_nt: TGTGCCAGCAGCCAAGAAGCTCGGGGGGCGAGGGAGCAGTTCTTC
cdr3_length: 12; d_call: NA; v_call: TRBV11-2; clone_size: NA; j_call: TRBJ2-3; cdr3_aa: CASSPEVNTQYF; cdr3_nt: TGTGCCAGCAGCCCGGAGGTGAATACGCAGTATTTT
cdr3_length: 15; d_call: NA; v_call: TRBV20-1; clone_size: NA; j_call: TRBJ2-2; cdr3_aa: CSAPLGGRGTGELFF; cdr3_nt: TGCAGTGCCCCCCTCGGGGGAAGGGGAACCGGGGAGCTGTTTTTT
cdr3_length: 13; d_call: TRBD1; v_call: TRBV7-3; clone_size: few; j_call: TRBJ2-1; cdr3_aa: CASSVTGGNEQFF; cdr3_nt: TGTGCCAGCAGCGTGACAGGGGGCAATGAGCAGTTCTTC
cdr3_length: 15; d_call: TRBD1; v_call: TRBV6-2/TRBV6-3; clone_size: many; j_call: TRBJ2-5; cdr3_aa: CASSRTGTGQETQYF; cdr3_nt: TGTGCCAGCAGTAGGACCGGGACAGGACAAGAGACCCAGTACTTC
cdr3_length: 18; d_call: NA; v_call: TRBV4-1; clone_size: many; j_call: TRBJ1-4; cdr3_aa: CASSQVVSREGLNEKLFF; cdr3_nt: TGCGCCAGCAGCCAAGTGGTGAGCCGTGAGGGCCTTAATGAAAAACTGTTTTTT
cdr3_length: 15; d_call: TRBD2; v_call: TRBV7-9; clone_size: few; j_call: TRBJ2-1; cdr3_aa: CASSPSGRLYNEQFF; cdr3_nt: TGTGCCAGCAGCCCAAGCGGGAGACTTTACAATGAGCAGTTCTTC
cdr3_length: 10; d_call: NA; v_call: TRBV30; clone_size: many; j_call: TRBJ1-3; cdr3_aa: CAWGRNTIYF; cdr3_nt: TGTGCCTGGGGCCGAAACACCATATATTTT
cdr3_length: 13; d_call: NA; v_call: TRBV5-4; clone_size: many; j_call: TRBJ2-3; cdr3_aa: CASSQTSTDTQYF; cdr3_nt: TGTGCCAGCAGCCAGACTAGCACAGATACGCAGTATTTT
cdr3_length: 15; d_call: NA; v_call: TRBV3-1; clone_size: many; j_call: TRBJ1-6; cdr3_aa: CASSKSRLENSPLHF; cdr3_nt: TGTGCCAGCAGCAAATCGCGGCTAGAGAATTCACCCCTCCACTTT
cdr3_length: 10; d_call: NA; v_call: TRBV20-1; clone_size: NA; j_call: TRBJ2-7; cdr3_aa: CSVYGNEQYF; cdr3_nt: TGCAGTGTGTACGGGAACGAGCAGTACTTC
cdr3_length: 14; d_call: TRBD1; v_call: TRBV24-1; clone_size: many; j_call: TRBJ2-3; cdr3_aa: CAIQGTGGEDTQYF; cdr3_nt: TGTGCCATCCAAGGGACAGGGGGTGAGGATACGCAGTATTTT
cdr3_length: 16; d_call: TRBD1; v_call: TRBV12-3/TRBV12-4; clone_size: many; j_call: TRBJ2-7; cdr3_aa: CASSLGTGGTNRAQYF; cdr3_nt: TGTGCCAGCAGTCTCGGGACAGGGGGCACTAATCGAGCGCAGTACTTC
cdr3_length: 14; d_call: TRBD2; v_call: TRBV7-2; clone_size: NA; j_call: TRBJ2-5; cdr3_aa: CASSLTGGAETQYF; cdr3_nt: TGTGCCAGCAGTTTAACCGGGGGGGCAGAGACCCAGTACTTC
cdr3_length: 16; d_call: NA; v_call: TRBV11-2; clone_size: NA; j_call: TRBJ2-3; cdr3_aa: CASSSYLGQVTDTQYF; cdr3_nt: TGTGCCAGCAGCTCCTATCTGGGACAAGTCACAGATACGCAGTATTTT
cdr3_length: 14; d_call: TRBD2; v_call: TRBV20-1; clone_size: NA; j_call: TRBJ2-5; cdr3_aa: CSARPPSGIWTQYF; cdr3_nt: TGCAGTGCTAGACCGCCTAGCGGGATCTGGACCCAGTACTTC
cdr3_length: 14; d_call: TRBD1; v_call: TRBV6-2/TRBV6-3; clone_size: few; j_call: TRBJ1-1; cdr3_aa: CASSYLTGSTEAFF; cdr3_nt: TGTGCCAGCAGTTACCTGACAGGGAGCACTGAAGCTTTCTTT
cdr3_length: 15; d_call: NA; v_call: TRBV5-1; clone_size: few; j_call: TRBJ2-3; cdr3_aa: CASSLRGSVSDTQYF; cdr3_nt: TGCGCCAGCAGCTTGAGAGGCTCAGTTTCAGATACGCAGTATTTT
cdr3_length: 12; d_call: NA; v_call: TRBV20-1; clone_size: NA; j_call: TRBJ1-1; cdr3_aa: CSASPLGTEAFF; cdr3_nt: TGCAGTGCTAGTCCATTAGGCACTGAAGCTTTCTTT
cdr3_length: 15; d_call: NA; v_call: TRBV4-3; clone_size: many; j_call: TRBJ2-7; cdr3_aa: CASSQDPAVAYEQYF; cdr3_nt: TGCGCCAGCAGCCAAGACCCAGCGGTAGCCTACGAGCAGTACTTC
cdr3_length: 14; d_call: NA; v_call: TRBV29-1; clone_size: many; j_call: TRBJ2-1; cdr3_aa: CSVEDGSSLNEQFF; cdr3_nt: TGCAGCGTTGAAGACGGGAGCTCTCTCAATGAGCAGTTCTTC
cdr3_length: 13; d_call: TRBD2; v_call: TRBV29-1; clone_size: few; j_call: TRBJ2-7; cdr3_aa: CSVRREVGYEQYF; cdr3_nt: TGCAGCGTTAGACGGGAGGTAGGCTACGAGCAGTACTTC
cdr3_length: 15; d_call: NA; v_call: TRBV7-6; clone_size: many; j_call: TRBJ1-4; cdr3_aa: CASSLETGRGEKLFF; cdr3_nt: TGTGCCAGCAGCTTAGAAACAGGGAGAGGCGAAAAACTGTTTTTT
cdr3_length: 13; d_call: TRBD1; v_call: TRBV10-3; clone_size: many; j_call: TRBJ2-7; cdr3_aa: CAGGQGESYEQYF; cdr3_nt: TGTGCCGGTGGACAGGGGGAGTCCTACGAGCAGTACTTC
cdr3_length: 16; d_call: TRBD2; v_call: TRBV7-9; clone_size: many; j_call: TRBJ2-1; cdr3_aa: CASSRQAGGPYNEQFF; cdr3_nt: TGTGCCAGCAGCCGCCAGGCGGGAGGGCCATACAATGAGCAGTTCTTC
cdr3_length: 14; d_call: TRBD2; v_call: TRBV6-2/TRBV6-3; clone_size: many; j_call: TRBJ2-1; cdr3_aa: CASRLAGGRDEQFF; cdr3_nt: TGTGCCAGCAGACTAGCGGGAGGAAGGGATGAGCAGTTCTTC
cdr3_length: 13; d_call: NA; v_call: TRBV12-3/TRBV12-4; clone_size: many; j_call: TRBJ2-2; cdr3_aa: CASLKGLTGELFF; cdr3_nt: TGTGCCAGCCTGAAGGGACTCACCGGGGAGCTGTTTTTT
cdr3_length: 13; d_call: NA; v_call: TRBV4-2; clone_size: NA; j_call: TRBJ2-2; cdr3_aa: CASSQEEGGELFF; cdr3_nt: TGTGCCAGCAGCCAAGAAGAGGGCGGGGAGCTGTTTTTT
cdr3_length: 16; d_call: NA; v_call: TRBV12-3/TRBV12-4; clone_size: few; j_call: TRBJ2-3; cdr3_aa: CASSPDRLPSTDTQYF; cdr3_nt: TGTGCCAGCAGTCCGGACAGACTACCTAGCACAGATACGCAGTATTTT
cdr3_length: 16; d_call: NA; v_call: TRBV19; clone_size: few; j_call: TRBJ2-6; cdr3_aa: CASSIPQLSGANVLTF; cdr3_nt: TGTGCCAGTAGTATCCCCCAATTGTCTGGGGCCAACGTCCTGACTTTC
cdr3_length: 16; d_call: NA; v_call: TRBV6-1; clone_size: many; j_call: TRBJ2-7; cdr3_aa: CASSELTGTSIYEQYF; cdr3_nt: TGTGCCAGCAGTGAGCTTACCGGGACATCTATTTACGAGCAGTACTTC